This TCR beta chain was observed in a study of OX40 agonist ivuxolimab in advanced cancers. Patients with autoimmune history or systemic immunosuppression were excluded. Libraries were prepared by immunoSEQ multiplex PCR; TCRdb keeps only in-frame clonotypes and omits some of them. The sample comprises more than 45,000 clones, more than 70% of which are singletons, and over 2% rests with the top ten. The germline V gene has CDR1 MNHNS and CDR2 SASEGT. V lost 6 bases and J lost 9, with 18 bases in between. The CDR3 totals 14 residues. The chain joins TRBV6-1 to TRBJ2-1, with D perhaps assigned TRBD1 or TRBD2 (5 bases each). The clonotype originates from an adult with an advanced solid tumor such as melanoma, head and neck, liver or kidney cancer. Sequences were derived from CD4+ or CD8+ T cells sorted from blood, sampled in a trial of the OX40 agonist ivuxolimab. Here the CDR3 reads CASRPGLSRGEQFF. The CDR3 nucleotides read TGTGCCAGCAGGCCGGGGCTCTCTCGGGGTGAGCAGTTCTTC.